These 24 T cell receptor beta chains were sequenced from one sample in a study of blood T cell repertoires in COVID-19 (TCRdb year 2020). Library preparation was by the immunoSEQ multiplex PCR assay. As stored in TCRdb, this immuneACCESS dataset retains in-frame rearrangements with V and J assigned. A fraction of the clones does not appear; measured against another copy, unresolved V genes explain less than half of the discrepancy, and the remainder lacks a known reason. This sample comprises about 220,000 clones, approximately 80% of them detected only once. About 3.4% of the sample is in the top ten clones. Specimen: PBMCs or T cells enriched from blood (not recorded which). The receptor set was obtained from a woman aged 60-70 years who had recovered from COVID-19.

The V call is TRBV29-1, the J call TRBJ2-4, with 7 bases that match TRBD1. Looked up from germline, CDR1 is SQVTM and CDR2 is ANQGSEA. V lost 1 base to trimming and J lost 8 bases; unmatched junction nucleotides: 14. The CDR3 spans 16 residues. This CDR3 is CSVEVGRQTGLDIQYF. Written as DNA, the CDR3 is TGCAGCGTTGAAGTGGGGCGGCAGACAGGGCTGGACATTCAGTACTTC.

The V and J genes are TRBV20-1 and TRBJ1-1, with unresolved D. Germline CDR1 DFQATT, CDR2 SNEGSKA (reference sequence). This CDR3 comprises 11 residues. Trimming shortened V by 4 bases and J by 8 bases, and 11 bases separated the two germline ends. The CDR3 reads CSANTQIEAFF. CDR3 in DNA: TGCAGTGCTAATACACAGATAGAAGCTTTCTTT.

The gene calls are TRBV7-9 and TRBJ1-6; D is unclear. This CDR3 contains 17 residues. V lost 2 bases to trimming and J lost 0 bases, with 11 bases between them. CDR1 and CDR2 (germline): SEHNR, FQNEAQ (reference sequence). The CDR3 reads CASSLHFPSSYNSPLHF. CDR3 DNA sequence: TGTGCCAGCAGCTTACATTTTCCGAGCTCCTATAATTCACCCCTCCACTTT.

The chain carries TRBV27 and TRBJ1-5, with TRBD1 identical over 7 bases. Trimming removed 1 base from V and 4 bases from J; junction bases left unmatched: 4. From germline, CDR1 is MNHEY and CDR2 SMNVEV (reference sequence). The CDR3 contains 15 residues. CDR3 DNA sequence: TGTGCCAGCAGTTTATATGGGACAGTAAATCAGCCCCAGCATTTT. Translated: CASSLYGTVNQPQHF.

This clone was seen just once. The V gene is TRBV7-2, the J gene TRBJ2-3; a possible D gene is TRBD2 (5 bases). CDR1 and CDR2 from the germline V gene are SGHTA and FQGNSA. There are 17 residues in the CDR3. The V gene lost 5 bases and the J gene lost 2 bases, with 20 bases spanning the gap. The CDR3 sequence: CASSLRGGGRATDTQYF. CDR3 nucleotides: TGTGCCAGCAGCCTTAGAGGAGGTGGGCGGGCCACAGATACGCAGTATTTT. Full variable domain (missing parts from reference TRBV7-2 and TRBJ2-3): GAGVSQSPSNKVTEKGKDVELRCDPISGHTALYWYRQSLGQGLEFLIYFQGNSAPDKSGLPSDRFSAERTGGSVSTLTIQRTQQEDSAVYLCASSLRGGGRATDTQYFGPGTRLTVL.

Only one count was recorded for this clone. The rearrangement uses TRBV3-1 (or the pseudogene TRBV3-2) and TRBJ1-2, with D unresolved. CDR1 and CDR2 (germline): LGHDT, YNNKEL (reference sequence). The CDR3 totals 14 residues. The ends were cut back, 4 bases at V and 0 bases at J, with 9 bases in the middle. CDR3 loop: CASSPQPANYGYTF. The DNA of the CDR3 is TGTGCCAGCAGCCCGCAACCAGCTAACTATGGCTACACCTTC.

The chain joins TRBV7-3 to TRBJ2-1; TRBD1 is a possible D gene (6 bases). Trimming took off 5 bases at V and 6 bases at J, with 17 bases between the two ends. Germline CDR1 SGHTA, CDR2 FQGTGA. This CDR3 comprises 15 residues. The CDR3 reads CASSQLRGLANEQFF. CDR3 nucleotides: TGTGCCAGCAGCCAGCTCAGGGGATTGGCCAATGAGCAGTTCTTC.

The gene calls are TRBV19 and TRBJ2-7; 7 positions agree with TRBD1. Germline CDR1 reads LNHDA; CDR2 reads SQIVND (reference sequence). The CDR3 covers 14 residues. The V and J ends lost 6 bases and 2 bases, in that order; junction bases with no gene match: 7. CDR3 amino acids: CASSLGTAPYEQYF. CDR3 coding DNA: TGTGCCAGTAGCCTCGGGACAGCCCCCTACGAGCAGTACTTC.

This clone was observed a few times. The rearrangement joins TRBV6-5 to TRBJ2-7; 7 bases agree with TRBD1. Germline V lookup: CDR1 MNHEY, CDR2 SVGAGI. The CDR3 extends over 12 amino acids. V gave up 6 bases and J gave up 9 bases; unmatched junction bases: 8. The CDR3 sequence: CASRGGLGSQYF. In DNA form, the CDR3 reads TGTGCCAGCAGAGGGGGCTTGGGGTCGCAGTACTTC.

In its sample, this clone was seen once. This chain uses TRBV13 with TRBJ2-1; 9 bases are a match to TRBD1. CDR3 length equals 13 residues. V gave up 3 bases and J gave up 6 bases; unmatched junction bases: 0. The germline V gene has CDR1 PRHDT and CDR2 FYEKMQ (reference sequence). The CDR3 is CASSLDRGNEQFF. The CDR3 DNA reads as TGTGCCAGCAGCTTGGACAGGGGCAATGAGCAGTTCTTC.

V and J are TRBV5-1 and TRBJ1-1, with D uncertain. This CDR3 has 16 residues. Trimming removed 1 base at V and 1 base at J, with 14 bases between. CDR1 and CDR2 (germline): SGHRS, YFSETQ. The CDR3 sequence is CASSLRPLRGNTEAFF. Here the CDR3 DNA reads TGCGCCAGCAGCTTGAGGCCTCTCCGGGGGAACACTGAAGCTTTCTTT.

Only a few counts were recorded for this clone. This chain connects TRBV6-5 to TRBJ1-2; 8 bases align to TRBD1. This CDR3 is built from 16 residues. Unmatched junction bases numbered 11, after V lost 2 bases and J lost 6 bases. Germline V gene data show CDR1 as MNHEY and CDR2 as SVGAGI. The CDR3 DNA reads TGTGCCAGCAGTTACCTTCAGGCAGGGGGCAACGATGGCTACACCTTC. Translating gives CASSYLQAGGNDGYTF.

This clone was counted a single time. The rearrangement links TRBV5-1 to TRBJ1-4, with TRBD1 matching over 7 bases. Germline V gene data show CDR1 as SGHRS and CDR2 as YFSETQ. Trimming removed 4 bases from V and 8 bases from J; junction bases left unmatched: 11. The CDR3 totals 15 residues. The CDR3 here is CASSSTGAGEEKLFF. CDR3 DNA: TGCGCCAGCAGCAGTACAGGGGCTGGGGAAGAAAAACTGTTTTTT.

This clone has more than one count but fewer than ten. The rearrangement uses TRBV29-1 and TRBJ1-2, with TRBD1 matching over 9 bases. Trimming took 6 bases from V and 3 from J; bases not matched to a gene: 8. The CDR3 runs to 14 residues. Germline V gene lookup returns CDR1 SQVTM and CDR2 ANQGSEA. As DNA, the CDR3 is TGCAGCGTGAAACAGGGGGCTTCAGACTATGGCTACACCTTC. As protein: CSVKQGASDYGYTF. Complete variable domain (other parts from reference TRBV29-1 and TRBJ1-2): SAVISQKPSRDICQRGTSLTIQCQVDSQVTMMFWYRQQPGQSLTLIATANQGSEATYESGFVIDKFPISRPNLTFSTLTVSNMSPEDSSIYLCSVKQGASDYGYTFGSGTRLTVV.

The CDR3 sequence is CASSLNRDWSTDTQYF. The CDR3 DNA sequence: TGTGCCAGTAGTCTGAACCGGGACTGGAGCACAGATACGCAGTATTTT. V and J are TRBV19 and TRBJ2-3, with a weak D call TRBD2 (6 bases). Trimming removed 5 bases from V and 0 bases from J, with 15 bases in between. Per germline, CDR1 LNHDA and CDR2 SQIVND (reference sequence). The CDR3 extends over 16 amino acids.

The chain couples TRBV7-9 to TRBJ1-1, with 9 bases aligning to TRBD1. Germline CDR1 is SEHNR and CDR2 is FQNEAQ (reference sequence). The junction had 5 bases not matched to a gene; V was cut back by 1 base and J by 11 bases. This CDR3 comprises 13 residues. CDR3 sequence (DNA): TGTGCCAGCAGCTTAGGGGGACAGGGTGCGGCTTTCTTT. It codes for CASSLGGQGAAFF. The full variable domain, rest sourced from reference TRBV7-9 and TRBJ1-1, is DTGVSQNPRHKITKRGQNVTFRCDPISEHNRLYWYRQTLGQGPEFLTYFQNEAQLEKSRLLSDRFSAERPKGSFSTLEIQRTEQGDSAMYLCASSLGGQGAAFFGQGTRLTVV.

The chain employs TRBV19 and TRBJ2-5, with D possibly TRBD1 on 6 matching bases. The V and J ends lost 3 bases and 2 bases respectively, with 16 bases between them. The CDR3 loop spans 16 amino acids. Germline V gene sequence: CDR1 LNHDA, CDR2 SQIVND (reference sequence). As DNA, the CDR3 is TGTGCCAGTAGTATTTACGGGACACAGTTACAAGAGACCCAGTACTTC. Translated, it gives CASSIYGTQLQETQYF.

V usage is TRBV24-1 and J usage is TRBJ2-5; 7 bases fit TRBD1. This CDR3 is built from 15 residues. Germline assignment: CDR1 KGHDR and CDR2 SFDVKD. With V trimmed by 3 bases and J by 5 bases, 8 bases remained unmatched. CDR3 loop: CATSDTYRGQETQYF. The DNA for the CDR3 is TGTGCCACCAGTGATACCTACAGGGGCCAGGAGACCCAGTACTTC.

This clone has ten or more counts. The CDR3 sequence: CASSQSTSGYTSSTDTQYF. CDR3 bases: TGTGCCAGCAGCCAATCCACTAGCGGGTACACATCTAGCACAGATACGCAGTATTTT. The gene calls are TRBV14 and TRBJ2-3, with 9 bases identical to TRBD2. The V and J ends lost 2 bases and 0 bases, in that order; junction bases with no gene match: 12. Germline lookup yields CDR1 SGHDN and CDR2 FVKESK. This CDR3 is 19 amino acids long. Looking up the rest from reference TRBV14 and TRBJ2-3 gives the full variable domain: EAGVTQFPSHSVIEKGQTVTLRCDPISGHDNLYWYRRVMGKEIKFLLHFVKESKQDESGMPNNRFLAERTGGTYSTLKVQPAELEDSGVYFCASSQSTSGYTSSTDTQYFGPGTRLTVL.

The CDR3 DNA follows: TGTGCCAGCAGCCGACAGGGAATACGGGAGACCCAGTACTTC. Translation gives CASSRQGIRETQYF. The J gene is TRBJ2-5, the V gene TRBV11-2; 7 bases agree with TRBD1. V dropped 5 bases and J dropped 5; count of bases not matched to a gene: 8. The germline V gene encodes CDR1 SGHAT and CDR2 FQNNGV. The CDR3 spans 14 residues.

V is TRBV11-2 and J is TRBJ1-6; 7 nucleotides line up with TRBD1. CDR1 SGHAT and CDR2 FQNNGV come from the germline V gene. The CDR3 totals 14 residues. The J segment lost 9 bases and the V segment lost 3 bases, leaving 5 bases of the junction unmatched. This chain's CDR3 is CASSFQGGSSPLHF. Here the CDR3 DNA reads TGTGCCAGCAGCTTCCAGGGGGGAAGTTCACCCCTCCACTTT.

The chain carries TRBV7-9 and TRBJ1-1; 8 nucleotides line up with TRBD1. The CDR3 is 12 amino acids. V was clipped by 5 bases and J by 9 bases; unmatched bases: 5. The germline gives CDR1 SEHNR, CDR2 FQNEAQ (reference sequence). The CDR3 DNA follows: TGTGCCAGCAGCCCCGGACAGGGCCAAGCTTTCTTT. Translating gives CASSPGQGQAFF.

The CDR3 protein is CASSQAPLLAGGPNEQFF. For the CDR3, the DNA is TGTGCCAGCAGCCAAGCCCCCTTACTAGCGGGAGGGCCCAATGAGCAGTTCTTC. The chain couples TRBV4-2 to TRBJ2-1; 13 bases align to TRBD2. CDR1 and CDR2 (germline): LGHNA, YNFKEQ. The CDR3 runs to 18 residues. V shed 1 base and J 6 bases; nucleotides not matched to a gene: 9.

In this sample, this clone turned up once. Written as DNA, the CDR3 is TGTGCCAGCAGCTGGGCGGACAGGGAAGTTGGGGGCTACACCTTC. It yields the protein CASSWADREVGGYTF. This chain connects TRBV7-2 to TRBJ1-2; 8 bases agree with TRBD1. Germline values: CDR1 SGHTA, CDR2 FQGNSA. The CDR3 loop spans 15 amino acids. The V segment lost 4 bases and the J segment 8 bases; nucleotides outside the gene matches: 12.